One sample yielded the 9 T cell receptor beta chains listed below, sequenced in a study of radiation and T cells in renal cell carcinoma. The repertoire was sequenced with immunoSEQ multiplex PCR; TCRdb's copy has only in-frame clones and lacks some. The repertoire has fewer than 150,000 clones, 88% of them found once; the top ten carry over 4.5%. As for time point: blood 2 weeks post-SBRT. Treatment of the sample: 15 Gy SBRT to primary tumor, nephrectomy 4 weeks later. The sequenced sample was blood, obtained from a patient whose treatment included radiotherapy and nephrectomy. Receptors originate from a woman in her 70s with renal cell carcinoma.

V and J are TRBV5-6 and TRBJ1-5, with 7 bases lining up with TRBD1. The CDR3 extends over 14 amino acids. CDR1 SGHDT and CDR2 YYEEEE come from the germline V gene. V was pared by 5 bases and J by 3 bases, with 5 bases of the junction left unmatched. The CDR3 region has the DNA TGTGCCAGCAGAAAGACAGGGATCAATCAGCCCCAGCATTTT. The encoded protein is CASRKTGINQPQHF.

The gene calls are TRBV5-4 and TRBJ2-3; 10 bases fit TRBD2. V lost 4 bases, J lost 0 bases, and 14 bases stayed unmatched. There are 19 residues in the CDR3. In germline, CDR1 is SGHNT, CDR2 YYREEE (reference sequence). The chain's CDR3 is CASSPGPAGGRLSTDTQYF. DNA for the CDR3: TGTGCCAGCAGCCCAGGCCCAGCGGGGGGGCGACTGAGCACAGATACGCAGTATTTT.

In its sample, this clone was seen once. The genes are TRBV19 and TRBJ2-3, with D uncertain. Trimming took 8 bases from V and 1 from J, leaving 16 bases between them. This CDR3 region has 15 residues. CDR1 and CDR2 from the germline V gene are LNHDA and SQIVND (reference sequence). CDR3: CASLPSPPRTDTQYF. The CDR3 nucleotides are TGTGCCAGTCTCCCCTCGCCCCCCCGCACAGATACGCAGTATTTT.

V usage is TRBV30 and J usage is TRBJ1-6, with unresolved D. V lost 2 bases and J 0 bases, leaving 5 bases between the germline ends. This CDR3 spans 14 amino acids. In germline, CDR1 is GTSNPN, CDR2 SVGIG (reference sequence). The CDR3 region has the DNA TGTGCCTGGAGTAGGGACTCCTATAATTCACCCCTCCACTTT. It is translated as CAWSRDSYNSPLHF.

V is TRBV19 and J is TRBJ1-5; 7 bases agree with TRBD1. The junction had 5 bases not matched to a gene; V was cut back by 9 bases and J by 0 bases. CDR3 length: 14 residues. CDR1 is LNHDA, CDR2 SQIVND, per germline (reference sequence). CDR3 coding DNA: TGTGCCAGGCCCGACAGGGCTAGCAATCAGCCCCAGCATTTT. This translates into CARPDRASNQPQHF.

The chain has TRBV11-3 and TRBJ2-2, with 7 bases identical to TRBD2. Looked up from germline, CDR1 is SGHNT and CDR2 is YENEEA. The CDR3 loop spans 15 amino acids. V was clipped by 4 bases and J by 0 bases; unmatched bases: 2. DNA of the CDR3: TGTGCCAGCAGCTGGGGACTACCGAACACCGGGGAGCTGTTTTTT. Translating it yields CASSWGLPNTGELFF.

The chain couples TRBV7-2 to TRBJ1-2; D gene ambiguous. V was clipped by 8 bases and J by 5 bases, with 18 bases between them. This CDR3 is built from 14 residues. Germline lookup yields CDR1 SGHTA and CDR2 FQGNSA. Here the CDR3 reads CASQEATKGYGYTF. CDR3 bases: TGTGCCAGCCAGGAGGCCACCAAAGGATATGGCTACACCTTC.

This clone appeared once. The J gene is TRBJ2-5, the V gene TRBV5-1; maybe TRBD2 (5 bases). Gene TRBJ2-7 matches the end of the DNA better, so the J call may be wrong. CDR1 and CDR2 from the germline V gene are SGHRS and YFSETQ. There are 14 residues in the CDR3. CDR3 nucleotide sequence: TGCGCCAGCAGGTCCGGACTGGATCGGGACGAGCAGTACTTC. Its protein is CASRSGLDRDEQYF.

The V call is TRBV7-9, the J call TRBJ2-6; 9 nucleotides agree with TRBD1. The germline V gene encodes CDR1 SEHNR and CDR2 FQNEAQ (reference sequence). V shed 5 bases and J 1 base; nucleotides not matched to a gene: 6. The CDR3 length is 17 residues. The CDR3 region has the DNA TGTGCCAGCAGCCAGGGACAGGGTACATCTGGGGCCAACGTCCTGACTTTC. This encodes CASSQGQGTSGANVLTF.